These 15 T cell receptor beta chains were sequenced from one sample in a study of cytomegalovirus exposure and HLA in healthy donors. The primer mix had 60 Vbeta and 13 Jbeta primers. Method: immunoSEQ multiplex PCR; TCRdb's copy keeps in-frame clones and lacks some. Among 110,000 or so clones, approximately 80% were seen once, and the ten largest hold approximately 2.6%. The sample was PBMCs. These receptors came from a female donor in good health and CMV-seronegative.

This rearrangement joins TRBV27 to TRBJ1-3; D ambiguous. V gave up 0 bases and J gave up 2 bases, with 8 bases separating them. The CDR3 spans 15 residues. Germline CDR1 is MNHEY and CDR2 is SMNVEV (reference sequence). DNA of the CDR3: TGTGCCAGCAGTTTATCCGTGACTCCTGGAAACACCATATATTTT. It is translated as CASSLSVTPGNTIYF.

The chain recombines TRBV7-2 with TRBJ1-1; 7 positions agree with TRBD1. This CDR3 is built from 15 residues. Germline values: CDR1 SGHTA, CDR2 FQGNSA. The ends lost 5 bases at V and 5 bases at J; junction bases unmatched: 11. CDR3 nucleotide sequence: TGTGCCAGCAGCGCGTCCCAGGGGGTAAGGACTGAAGCTTTCTTT. It yields the protein CASSASQGVRTEAFF.

The chain links TRBV19 to TRBJ2-3, with 9 bases that match TRBD2. This CDR3 has 20 residues. Looked up from germline, CDR1 is LNHDA and CDR2 is SQIVND (reference sequence). After removal of 6 bases from V and 5 bases from J, the junction contained 24 bases not matched to a gene. The DNA of the CDR3 is TGTGCCAGTAGGATCACGGTGGCGGGGGGGCCGGAGGCGATTGGAGATACGCAGTATTTT. Its protein product is CASRITVAGGPEAIGDTQYF. The full variable domain, completed using reference TRBV19 and TRBJ2-3, is DGGITQSPKYLFRKEGQNVTLSCEQNLNHDAMYWYRQDPGQGLRLIYYSQIVNDFQKGDIAEGYSVSREKKESFPLTVTSAQKNPTAFYLCASRITVAGGPEAIGDTQYFGPGTRLTVL.

CDR3 in DNA: TGCAGTGCCCGACGGGGGGCTGAAGCTTTCTTT. Translation: CSARRGAEAFF. The genes are TRBV20-1 and TRBJ1-1; perhaps TRBD1 as D (5 bases). V was cut by 6 bases and J by 6 bases, with 11 bases left in between. Germline V lookup: CDR1 DFQATT, CDR2 SNEGSKA (reference sequence). There are 11 residues in the CDR3.

This chain connects TRBV5-4 to TRBJ2-1, with D maybe TRBD1 (7 bases). In germline, CDR1 is SGHNT, CDR2 YYREEE (reference sequence). Trimming removed 2 bases at V and 9 bases at J, with 12 bases between. This CDR3 has 13 amino acids. The CDR3 coding sequence is TGTGCCAGCAGCTTAAACAGGGGAGGTGAGCAGTTCTTC. This gives the protein CASSLNRGGEQFF.

This clone came up a few times. V gene TRBV7-9 combines with J gene TRBJ2-7, with 8 bases aligning to TRBD2. With 1 base clipped from V and 12 bases from J, the junction kept 5 bases outside the gene matches. CDR1 is SEHNR and CDR2 is FQNEAQ in the germline V gene (reference sequence). This CDR3 comprises 12 residues. For the CDR3, the DNA is TGTGCCAGCAGCTTAGGCTCGGGGGGGGCGTACTTC. Its translation: CASSLGSGGAYF.

The chain is built from TRBV5-1 and TRBJ1-2; 9 positions agree with TRBD1. The ends lost 4 bases at V and 7 bases at J; junction bases unmatched: 8. Germline V lookup: CDR1 SGHRS, CDR2 YFSETQ. The CDR3 covers 14 residues. The CDR3 reads CASSRAGTGLGYTF. CDR3 DNA sequence: TGCGCCAGCAGCAGGGCCGGGACAGGGCTTGGCTACACCTTC.

This clone was seen only once. The rearrangement links TRBV5-1 to TRBJ1-6, with 8 bases matching TRBD1. Looked up from germline, CDR1 is SGHRS and CDR2 is YFSETQ. The CDR3 extends over 17 amino acids. V gave up 0 bases and J gave up 6 bases; unmatched junction bases: 8. The CDR3: CASSLEFGQGSNSPLHF. DNA for the CDR3: TGCGCCAGCAGCTTGGAATTTGGACAGGGTAGTAATTCACCCCTCCACTTT.

The chain has TRBV2 and TRBJ1-4, with a tentative D call TRBD1 (6 bases). V gave up 3 bases and J gave up 3 bases, with 8 bases separating them. Germline-derived CDR1 and CDR2 are SNHLY and FYNNEI. There are 14 residues in the CDR3. The CDR3 bases are TGTGCCAGCAGTGAGGGGGCAGCTAATGAAAAACTGTTTTTT. It specifies CASSEGAANEKLFF.

The rearrangement joins TRBV27 to TRBJ2-6; TRBD1 matches 10 bases. The CDR3 extends over 19 amino acids. Germline loops: CDR1 MNHEY, CDR2 SMNVEV (reference sequence). Trimming took 6 bases from V and 4 from J; bases not matched to a gene: 15. CDR3 in amino acids: CASSRSGQGVGRGANVLTF. The DNA of the CDR3 is TGTGCCAGCAGCAGATCAGGACAGGGGGTCGGGCGGGGGGCCAACGTCCTGACTTTC.

The V gene is TRBV4-3, the J gene TRBJ2-7; D possibly corresponds to TRBD1 (6 bases). Germline V gene sequence: CDR1 LGHNA, CDR2 YSLEER. The CDR3 sequence is 15 residues long. The V end lost 2 bases, the J end lost 3 bases, and 14 bases lay between the germline ends. CDR3: CASSQNRDINYEQYF. The CDR3, as DNA: TGCGCCAGCAGCCAAAACCGGGACATCAACTACGAGCAGTACTTC.

This sequence joins TRBV5-4 and TRBJ1-1; D possibly corresponds to TRBD1 (6 bases). V lost 4 bases, J lost 0 bases, and 22 bases lay in between. The CDR3 has 18 amino acids. Per the germline V gene, CDR1 is SGHNT and CDR2 is YYREEE (reference sequence). CDR3 in amino acids: CASSPSIAQGGVNTEAFF. CDR3 DNA: TGTGCCAGCAGCCCTAGTATAGCACAGGGAGGGGTGAACACTGAAGCTTTCTTT.

CDR3 loop: CASSSPRTVYEQYF. The CDR3 DNA follows: TGTGCCAGCAGCTCCCCCAGGACAGTCTACGAGCAGTACTTC. The chain is built from TRBV7-9 and TRBJ2-7; maybe TRBD1 (6 bases). Trimming cost V 4 bases and J 3 bases, with 13 bases left between them. The V gene's germline CDR1 is SEHNR and CDR2 FQNEAQ (reference sequence). CDR3 length: 14 amino acids. Based on the CDR3 plus reference TRBV7-9 and TRBJ2-7, the full variable domain is DTGVSQNPRHKITKRGQNVTFRCDPISEHNRLYWYRQTLGQGPEFLTYFQNEAQLEKSRLLSDRFSAERPKGSFSTLEIQRTEQGDSAMYLCASSSPRTVYEQYFGPGTRLTVT.

The chain links TRBV14 to TRBJ1-1, with 8 bases identical to TRBD1. This CDR3 has 13 amino acids. After removal of 4 bases from V and 5 bases from J, the junction contained 3 bases not matched to a gene. Germline V lookup: CDR1 SGHDN, CDR2 FVKESK. The CDR3 here is CASSRQGRTEAFF. The CDR3 coding sequence is TGTGCCAGCAGCCGACAGGGGAGGACTGAAGCTTTCTTT.

This clone was seen once. The chain has TRBV2 and TRBJ1-6; 8 nucleotides agree with TRBD1. The CDR3 consists of 15 residues. V dropped 6 bases and J dropped 7; count of bases not matched to a gene: 8. Germline-derived CDR1 and CDR2 are SNHLY and FYNNEI. CDR3: CASRARTGTNSPLHF. CDR3 nucleotide sequence: TGTGCCAGCAGGGCAAGGACAGGGACGAATTCACCCCTCCACTTT.